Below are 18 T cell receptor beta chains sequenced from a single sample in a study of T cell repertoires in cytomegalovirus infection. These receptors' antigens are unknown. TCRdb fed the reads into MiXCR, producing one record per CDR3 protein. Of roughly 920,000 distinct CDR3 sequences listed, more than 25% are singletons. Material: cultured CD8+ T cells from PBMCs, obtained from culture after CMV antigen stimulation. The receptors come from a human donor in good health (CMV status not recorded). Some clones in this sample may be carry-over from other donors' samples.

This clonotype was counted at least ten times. The CDR3 DNA reads TGTGCCAGCAGCTTACACCCCACCGGGACAGTGAATCAGCCCCAGCATTTT. It is translated as CASSLHPTGTVNQPQHF. The V call is TRBV7-8, the J call TRBJ1-5; 7 bases are shared with TRBD1. Germline V lookup: CDR1 SGHVS, CDR2 FQNEAQ. This CDR3 is built from 17 residues. J gave up 4 bases and V 2 bases, and 11 bases lay outside the gene matches.

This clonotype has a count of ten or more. CDR3 sequence (DNA): TGTGCCAGCAGCCCCGGGACGGATAACACTGAAGCTTTCTTT. Protein product: CASSPGTDNTEAFF. V is TRBV7-9 and J is TRBJ1-1; D is possibly TRBD1 (5 bases). The length of the CDR3 is 14 residues. V was clipped by 5 bases and J by 2 bases, with 12 bases between them. Germline V gene sequence: CDR1 SEHNR, CDR2 FQNEAQ (reference sequence).

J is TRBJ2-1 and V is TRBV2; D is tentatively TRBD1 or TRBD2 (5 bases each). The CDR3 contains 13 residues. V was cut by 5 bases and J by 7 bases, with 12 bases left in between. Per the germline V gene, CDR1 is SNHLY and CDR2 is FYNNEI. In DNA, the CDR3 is TGTGCCAGCAGTCTCCGGGACGTAAATGAGCAGTTCTTC. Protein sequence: CASSLRDVNEQFF.

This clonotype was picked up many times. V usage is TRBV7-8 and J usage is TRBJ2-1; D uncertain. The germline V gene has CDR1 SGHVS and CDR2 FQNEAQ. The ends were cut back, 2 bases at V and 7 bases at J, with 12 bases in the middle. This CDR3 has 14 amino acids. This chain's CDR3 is CASSLRPSGNEQFF. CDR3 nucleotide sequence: TGTGCCAGCAGCTTAAGGCCTAGTGGAAATGAGCAGTTCTTC.

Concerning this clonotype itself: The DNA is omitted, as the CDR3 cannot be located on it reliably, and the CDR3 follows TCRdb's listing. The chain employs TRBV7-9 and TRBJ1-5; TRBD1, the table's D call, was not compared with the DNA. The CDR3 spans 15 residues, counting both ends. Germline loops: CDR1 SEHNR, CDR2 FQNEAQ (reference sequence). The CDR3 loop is CASSFGPGSNQPQHF.

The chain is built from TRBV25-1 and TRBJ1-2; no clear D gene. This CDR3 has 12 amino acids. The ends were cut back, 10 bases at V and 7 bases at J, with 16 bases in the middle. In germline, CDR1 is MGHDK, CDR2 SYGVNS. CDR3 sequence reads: CATLGEGLGYTF. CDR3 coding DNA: TGTGCCACTCTCGGGGAGGGCCTTGGCTACACCTTC.

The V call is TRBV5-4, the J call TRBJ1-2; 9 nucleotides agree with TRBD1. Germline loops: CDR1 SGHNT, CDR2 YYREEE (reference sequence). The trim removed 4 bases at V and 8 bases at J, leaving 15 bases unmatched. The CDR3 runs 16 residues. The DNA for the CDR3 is TGTGCCAGCAGCGCTCCGGGACAGGGTCTTCCCGCGGGCTACACCTTC. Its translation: CASSAPGQGLPAGYTF. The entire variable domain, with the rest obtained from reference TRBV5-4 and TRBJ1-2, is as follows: ETGVTQSPTHLIKTRGQQVTLRCSSQSGHNTVSWYQQALGQGPQFIFQYYREEENGRGNFPPRFSGLQFPNYSSELNVNALELDDSALYLCASSAPGQGLPAGYTFGSGTRLTVV.

The chain's CDR3 is CATSDLKGQPQHF. The DNA of the CDR3 is TGTGCCACCAGTGATTTAAAGGGTCAGCCCCAGCATTTT. V usage is TRBV24-1 and J usage is TRBJ1-5; the D is unclear. Looked up from germline, CDR1 is KGHDR and CDR2 is SFDVKD. The CDR3 has 13 residues. V lost 1 base and J 6 bases, leaving 6 bases between the germline ends.

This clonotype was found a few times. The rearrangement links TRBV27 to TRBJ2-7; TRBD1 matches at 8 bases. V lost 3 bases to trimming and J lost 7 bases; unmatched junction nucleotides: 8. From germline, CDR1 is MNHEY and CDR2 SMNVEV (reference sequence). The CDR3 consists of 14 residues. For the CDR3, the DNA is TGTGCCAGCAGTTTGCTTCAGGGGGCTTATGAGCAGTACTTC. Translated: CASSLLQGAYEQYF.

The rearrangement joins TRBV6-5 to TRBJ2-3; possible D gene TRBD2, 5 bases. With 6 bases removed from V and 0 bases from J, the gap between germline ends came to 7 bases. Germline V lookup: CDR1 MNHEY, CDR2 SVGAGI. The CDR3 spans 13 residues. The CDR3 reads CASREASTDTQYF. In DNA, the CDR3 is TGTGCCAGCAGGGAGGCTAGCACAGATACGCAGTATTTT.

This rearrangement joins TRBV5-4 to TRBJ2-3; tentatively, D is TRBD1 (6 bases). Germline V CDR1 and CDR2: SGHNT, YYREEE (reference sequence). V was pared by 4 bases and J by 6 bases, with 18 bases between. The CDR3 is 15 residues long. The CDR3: CASSGRDTGLDTQYF. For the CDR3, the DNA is TGTGCCAGCAGCGGACGGGACACAGGTCTGGATACGCAGTATTTT.

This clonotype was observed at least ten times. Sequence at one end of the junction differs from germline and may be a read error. CDR3 sequence (DNA): TGTGCCAGCAGTTTAGGCGGAAGTGAGCAGTTCTTC. Translation gives CASSLGGSEQFF. The rearrangement links TRBV7-6 to TRBJ2-1; D is uncertain. The CDR3 sequence is 12 residues long. The germline gives CDR1 SGHVS, CDR2 FNYEAQ.

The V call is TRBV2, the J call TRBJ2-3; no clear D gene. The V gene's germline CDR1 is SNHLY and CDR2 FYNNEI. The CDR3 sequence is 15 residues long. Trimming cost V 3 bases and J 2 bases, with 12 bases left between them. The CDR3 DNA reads TGTGCCAGCAGTGACGCACAGTTATCCACAGATACGCAGTATTTT. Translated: CASSDAQLSTDTQYF.

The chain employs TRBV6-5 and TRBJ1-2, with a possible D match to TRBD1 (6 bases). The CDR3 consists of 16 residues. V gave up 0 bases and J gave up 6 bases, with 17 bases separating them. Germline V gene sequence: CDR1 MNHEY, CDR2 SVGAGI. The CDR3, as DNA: TGTGCCAGCAGTTACTCAATTACAGGGAATGGGGATGGCTACACCTTC. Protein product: CASSYSITGNGDGYTF.

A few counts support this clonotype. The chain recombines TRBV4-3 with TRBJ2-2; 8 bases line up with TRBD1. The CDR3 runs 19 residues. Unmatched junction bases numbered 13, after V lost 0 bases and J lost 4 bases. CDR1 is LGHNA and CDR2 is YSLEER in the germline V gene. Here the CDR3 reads CASSQERQGAGFGTGELFF. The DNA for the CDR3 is TGCGCCAGCAGCCAAGAGCGGCAGGGGGCCGGTTTTGGCACCGGGGAGCTGTTTTTT.

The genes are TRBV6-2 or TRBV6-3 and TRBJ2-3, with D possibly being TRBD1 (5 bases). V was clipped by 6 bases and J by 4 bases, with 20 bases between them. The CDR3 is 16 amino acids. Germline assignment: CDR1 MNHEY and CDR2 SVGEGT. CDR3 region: CASSPKSLRTSDTQYF. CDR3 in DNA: TGTGCCAGCAGCCCTAAATCACTTCGGACATCAGATACGCAGTATTTT.

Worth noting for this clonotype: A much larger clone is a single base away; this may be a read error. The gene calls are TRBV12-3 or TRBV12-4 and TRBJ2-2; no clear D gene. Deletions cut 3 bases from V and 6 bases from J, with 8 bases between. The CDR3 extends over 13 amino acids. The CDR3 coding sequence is TGTGCCAGCAGTTTCCCCGCGGCCGGGGAGCTGTTTTTT. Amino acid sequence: CASSFPAAGELFF.

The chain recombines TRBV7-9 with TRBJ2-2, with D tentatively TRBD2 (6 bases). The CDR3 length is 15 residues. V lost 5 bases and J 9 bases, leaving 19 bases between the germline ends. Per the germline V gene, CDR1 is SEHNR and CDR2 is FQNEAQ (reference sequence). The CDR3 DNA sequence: TGTGCCAGCAGCCCCGGGGGAACAGTGCAAAGGGAGCTGTTTTTT. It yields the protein CASSPGGTVQRELFF.